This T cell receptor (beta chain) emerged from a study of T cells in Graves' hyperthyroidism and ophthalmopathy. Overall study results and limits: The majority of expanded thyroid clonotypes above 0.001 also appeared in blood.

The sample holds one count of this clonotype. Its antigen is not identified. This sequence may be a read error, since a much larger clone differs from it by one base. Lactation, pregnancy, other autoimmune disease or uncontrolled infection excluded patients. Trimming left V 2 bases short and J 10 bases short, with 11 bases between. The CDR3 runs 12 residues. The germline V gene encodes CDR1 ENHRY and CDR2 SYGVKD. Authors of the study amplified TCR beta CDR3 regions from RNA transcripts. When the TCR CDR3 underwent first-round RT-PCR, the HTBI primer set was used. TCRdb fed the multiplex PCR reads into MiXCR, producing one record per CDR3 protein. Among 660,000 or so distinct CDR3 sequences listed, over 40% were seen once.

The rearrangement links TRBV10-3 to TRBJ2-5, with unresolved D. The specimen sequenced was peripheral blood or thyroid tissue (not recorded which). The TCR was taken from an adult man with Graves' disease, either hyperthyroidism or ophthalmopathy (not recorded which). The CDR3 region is CAISESLELQYF. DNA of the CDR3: TGTGCCATCAGTGAGAGTTTGGAGCTCCAGTACTTC.